This TCR beta chain was captured in a study of CD8 T cells in Susac syndrome. Random hexamers were used to reverse transcribe an amount of 0.5 to 1 ug RNA. One entry per CDR3 protein, called by TCRdb with MiXCR from the immunoSEQ multiplex PCR reads. Of 150,000 to 200,000 distinct CDR3 sequences in the sample, about 95% are singletons; the top ten hold less than 0.12%. Sequencing of TCR beta was carried out in blood CD8+ and CD4+ T cells. Negative isolation was used for CD8+ and CD4+ T cells and FACS enrichment for TEMRA cells. This CDR3 comprises 15 residues. The V and J ends lost 5 bases and 5 bases respectively, with 18 bases between them. Germline CDR1 and CDR2: SQVTM and ANQGSEA. This clonotype is a singleton in its sample.

The gene calls are TRBV29-1 and TRBJ2-2; either TRBD1 or TRBD2 may supply D (5 bases each). The specimen sequenced was CD4+ T cells from PBMCs. This receptor was identified in a human donor in good health. The CDR3 DNA sequence: TGCAGCGTTCCCCTGGGGGTAGTTGGGACCGGGGAGCTGTTTTTT. Amino acid sequence: CSVPLGVVGTGELFF.